A single sample is the source of the 21 T cell receptor beta chains below, sequenced in a study of blood T cell repertoires in COVID-19 (TCRdb year 2020). Library method: the immunoSEQ multiplex PCR assay. The clones in this table, taken by TCRdb from immuneACCESS, are in-frame only. Not every clone is retained; where verified, under half of the shortfall comes from an unresolved V gene, and the cause of the rest is unknown. For this sample there are more than 200,000 clones; around 85% appear just once. The biggest ten clones account for about 2.2% of the sample. Material: peripheral blood. The origin of the receptors is a woman between 45 and 65 years old with acute or convalescent COVID-19.

J is TRBJ2-7 and V is TRBV5-1; D possibly corresponds to TRBD1 (6 bases). Per germline, CDR1 SGHRS and CDR2 YFSETQ. V was cut by 4 bases and J by 2 bases, with 16 bases left in between. CDR3 length: 15 residues. CDR3: CASSPGHQITYEQYF. The CDR3 coding sequence is TGCGCCAGCAGCCCGGGACATCAAATAACCTACGAGCAGTACTTC.

This chain's CDR3 is CASSESTGVGTDTQYF. DNA of the CDR3: TGCGCCAGCAGTGAGTCGACGGGGGTCGGCACAGATACGCAGTATTTT. This chain uses TRBV10-1 with TRBJ2-3, with a possible D match to TRBD2 (6 bases). V gave up 0 bases and J gave up 1 base, with 11 bases separating them. From germline, CDR1 is WNHNN and CDR2 SYGVQD (reference sequence). CDR3 length equals 16 residues.

The chain joins TRBV4-3 to TRBJ2-7, with D tentatively TRBD1 (6 bases). Per the germline V gene, CDR1 is LGHNA and CDR2 is YSLEER. The CDR3 extends over 17 amino acids. Trimming removed 1 base from V and 2 bases from J, with 18 bases in between. DNA for the CDR3: TGCGCCAGCAGCCAAGTGGTCGGGGCAGGGGAAGCCTACGAGCAGTACTTC. Amino acids: CASSQVVGAGEAYEQYF.

The rearrangement joins TRBV21-1 to TRBJ1-4; the table's D call, TRBD1, was not checked against the DNA. TRBV21-1 is classified as a pseudogene. This CDR3 spans 18 amino acids. CDR3 region: CASRSSDRSRGSNEKLFF. In nucleotides, the CDR3 is TGTGCCAGCAGATCTTCGGACAGATCAAGGGGCTCTAATGAAAAACTGTTTTTT.

This rearrangement joins TRBV19 to TRBJ2-3; D remains unclear. Germline lookup yields CDR1 LNHDA and CDR2 SQIVND (reference sequence). Trimming took off 0 bases at V and 0 bases at J, with 7 bases between the two ends. The CDR3 contains 15 residues. This CDR3 is CASSIDLSSTDTQYF. The CDR3 coding sequence is TGTGCCAGTAGTATAGACCTTTCTAGCACAGATACGCAGTATTTT.

V gene TRBV18 combines with J gene TRBJ2-1; TRBD2 matches at 9 bases. V was clipped by 1 base and J by 9 bases; unmatched bases: 7. The CDR3 contains 15 residues. CDR1 and CDR2 (germline): KGHSH, LQKENI. In DNA, the CDR3 is TGTGCCAGCTCACCACGGGGCGGGGGGGCCAGTGAGCAGTTCTTC. This gives the protein CASSPRGGGASEQFF.

V gene TRBV5-8 combines with J gene TRBJ2-1; D possibly corresponds to TRBD2 (6 bases). V was shortened by 4 bases and J by 3 bases, with 11 bases between the two germline ends. The CDR3 extends over 14 amino acids. CDR1 SGHTS and CDR2 YDEGEE come from the germline V gene. In nucleotides, the CDR3 is TGTGCCAGCAGCCGCGGGGCGGTCTACAATGAGCAGTTCTTC. This codes for CASSRGAVYNEQFF.

V is TRBV5-1 and J is TRBJ1-2; TRBD1 is a possible D gene (6 bases). This CDR3 has 14 residues. Germline V gives CDR1 SGHRS, CDR2 YFSETQ. The V gene lost 2 bases and the J gene lost 4 bases, with 12 bases spanning the gap. The DNA for the CDR3 is TGCGCCAGCAGCTTTACCCAGGGGCTCTATGGCTACACCTTC. Translating it yields CASSFTQGLYGYTF.

The chain is built from TRBV11-3 and TRBJ2-3, with 8 bases fitting TRBD2. Germline V CDR1 and CDR2: SGHNT, YENEEA. The junction had 5 bases not matched to a gene; V was cut back by 4 bases and J by 2 bases. CDR3 length equals 15 residues. The DNA of the CDR3 is TGTGCCAGCAGCTCCCGAGCGGGGGCCACAGATACGCAGTATTTT. Protein sequence: CASSSRAGATDTQYF.

V and J are TRBV7-3 and TRBJ1-1; D is uncertain. V was clipped by 5 bases and J by 0 bases, with 7 bases between them. This CDR3 has 13 residues. Per the germline V gene, CDR1 is SGHTA and CDR2 is FQGTGA. This CDR3 reads CASSRGMNTEAFF. Here the CDR3 DNA reads TGTGCCAGCAGCCGGGGTATGAACACTGAAGCTTTCTTT.

The rearrangement uses TRBV18 and TRBJ2-6; weak D call: TRBD2 (6 bases). Germline CDR1 reads KGHSH; CDR2 reads LQKENI. Trimming took off 5 bases at V and 2 bases at J, with 13 bases between the two ends. The CDR3 has 16 amino acids. Here the CDR3 DNA reads TGTGCCAGCTCAGCGGTGGGGGGAGCTGGGGCCAACGTCCTGACTTTC. Translated: CASSAVGGAGANVLTF.

The V gene is TRBV6-5, the J gene TRBJ1-2; TRBD1 aligns across 11 bases. The CDR3 totals 15 residues. V lost 6 bases to trimming and J lost 8 bases; unmatched junction nucleotides: 11. In germline, CDR1 is MNHEY, CDR2 SVGAGI. CDR3 coding DNA: TGTGCCAGCAGAGGACAGGGGGCGCCCGGTTTCGGCTACACCTTC. Encoded protein: CASRGQGAPGFGYTF.

CDR3 nucleotide sequence: TGCGCCAGCAGCTTGGGGGGCCCGGGACTAGCGGGAGACACCGGGGAGCTGTTTTTT. Translated: CASSLGGPGLAGDTGELFF. This rearrangement joins TRBV5-1 to TRBJ2-2; 14 bases are a match to TRBD2. The trim removed 0 bases at V and 3 bases at J, leaving 7 bases unmatched. The CDR3 is 19 residues long. Germline V gene lookup returns CDR1 SGHRS and CDR2 YFSETQ.

The chain is built from TRBV5-4 and TRBJ2-4; D may be TRBD1 (5 bases). V lost 1 base and J 0 bases, leaving 11 bases between the germline ends. Germline values: CDR1 SGHNT, CDR2 YYREEE (reference sequence). This CDR3 comprises 16 residues. The CDR3 is CASSLQGSLAKNIQYF. CDR3 nucleotides: TGTGCCAGCAGCTTGCAGGGTAGCCTAGCCAAAAACATTCAGTACTTC.

V usage is TRBV6-2 or TRBV6-3 and J usage is TRBJ2-1; 10 positions match TRBD1. V dropped 4 bases and J dropped 2; count of bases not matched to a gene: 2. The germline gives CDR1 MNHEY, CDR2 SVGEGT. The CDR3 length is 15 residues. The CDR3 DNA reads TGTGCCAGCAGTTGGGACAGGGGAACCTACAATGAGCAGTTCTTC. Amino acids: CASSWDRGTYNEQFF.

The chain uses TRBV7-3 and TRBJ2-2; 9 bases agree with TRBD1. The germline V gene encodes CDR1 SGHTA and CDR2 FQGTGA. With V trimmed by 4 bases and J by 2 bases, 5 bases remained unmatched. CDR3 length equals 16 residues. CDR3 in DNA: TGTGCCAGCAGCTCACAGGGGGCGAGTAACACCGGGGAGCTGTTTTTT. Protein product: CASSSQGASNTGELFF.

This chain connects TRBV7-9 to TRBJ1-2; D not certain. Germline-derived CDR1 and CDR2 are SEHNR and FQNEAQ (reference sequence). The V gene lost 0 bases and the J gene lost 0 bases, with 8 bases spanning the gap. This CDR3 spans 15 amino acids. CDR3 nucleotide sequence: TGTGCCAGCAGCTTAGCGGCCCCACCTAACTATGGCTACACCTTC. This encodes CASSLAAPPNYGYTF.

The rearrangement links TRBV7-2 to TRBJ2-5, with 13 bases lining up with TRBD2. V trimming: 5 bases; J trimming: 5 bases; junction bases outside the gene matches: 8. This CDR3 has 16 residues. Per germline, CDR1 SGHTA and CDR2 FQGNSA. The CDR3, as DNA: TGTGCCAGCAGCGAAACTAGCGGGGGGGCTTATGAGACCCAGTACTTC. Amino acid sequence: CASSETSGGAYETQYF.

About this clone: A junction end diverges from the germline sequence, so it may reflect a read error. This rearrangement joins TRBV5-6 to TRBJ2-7, with TRBD1 identical over 11 bases. Germline values: CDR1 SGHDT, CDR2 YYEEEE. This CDR3 is 15 amino acids long. The CDR3 sequence: CASSLAGTGGYGQYF. The CDR3 DNA sequence: TGTGCCAGCAGCTTGGCCGGGACAGGGGGGTACGGGCAGTACTTC.

Only one count was recorded for this clone. The DNA of the CDR3 is TGCAGCGTTGTGGGGATAGGGGGTAACTATGGCTACACCTTC. Its protein is CSVVGIGGNYGYTF. The chain is built from TRBV29-1 and TRBJ1-2, with D perhaps matching TRBD1 (6 bases). This CDR3 has 14 residues. Germline V CDR1 and CDR2: SQVTM, ANQGSEA. The V gene lost 4 bases and the J gene lost 1 base, with 13 bases spanning the gap.

The chain uses TRBV4-3 and TRBJ1-6, with D hard to call. CDR3 size: 18 residues. Germline CDR1 and CDR2: LGHNA and YSLEER. The ends were cut back, 0 bases at V and 0 bases at J, with 12 bases in the middle. In nucleotides, the CDR3 is TGCGCCAGCAGCCAAGATGCGGCTCCGAGCTCCTATAATTCACCCCTCCACTTT. Amino acids: CASSQDAAPSSYNSPLHF.